The 13 T cell receptor beta chains listed next were all sequenced from one sample in a study of OX40 agonist ivuxolimab in advanced cancers. Profiled with immunoSEQ multiplex PCR; TCRdb holds only in-frame clones, not every one. The sample consists of about 18,000 clones, about 67% of them appearing once. This sample comprised CD4+ or CD8+ T cells sorted from blood, obtained in a trial of the OX40 agonist ivuxolimab. These receptors were obtained from an adult with an advanced solid tumor such as melanoma, head and neck, liver or kidney cancer.

The V gene is TRBV5-4, the J gene TRBJ1-1; 7 bases fit TRBD1. The CDR3 runs 14 residues. Trimming at V came to 2 bases and at J to 2 bases, leaving 3 bases not matched to a gene. CDR1 is SGHNT, CDR2 YYREEE, per germline (reference sequence). CDR3 DNA: TGTGCCAGCAGCTTCTCAGGGGGAAACACTGAAGCTTTCTTT. Translating it yields CASSFSGGNTEAFF. Together with reference TRBV5-4 and TRBJ1-1, the CDR3 gives the full variable domain: ETGVTQSPTHLIKTRGQQVTLRCSSQSGHNTVSWYQQALGQGPQFIFQYYREEENGRGNFPPRFSGLQFPNYSSELNVNALELDDSALYLCASSFSGGNTEAFFGQGTRLTVV.

This rearrangement joins TRBV9 to TRBJ2-7, with a possible D match to TRBD1 (5 bases). Germline lookup yields CDR1 SGDLS and CDR2 YYNGEE. V was cut by 0 bases and J by 0 bases, with 7 bases left in between. This CDR3 is 14 amino acids long. CDR3 DNA sequence: TGTGCCAGCAGCGTAGCCACAGGCTCCTACGAGCAGTACTTC. Its protein product is CASSVATGSYEQYF.

This chain uses TRBV27 with TRBJ2-1; no clear D. The V gene's germline CDR1 is MNHEY and CDR2 SMNVEV (reference sequence). Trimming shortened V by 5 bases and J by 0 bases, and 14 bases separated the two germline ends. The length of the CDR3 is 16 residues. The DNA for the CDR3 is TGTGCCAGCAGTCGCCTCCTAGGACCCTCCTACAATGAGCAGTTCTTC. Translated: CASSRLLGPSYNEQFF.

The V gene is TRBV27, the J gene TRBJ2-3; 8 bases map to TRBD2. Germline CDR1 is MNHEY and CDR2 is SMNVEV (reference sequence). The CDR3 is 15 residues long. Trimming removed 5 bases from V and 4 bases from J; junction bases left unmatched: 8. The CDR3 sequence: CASSPLREVADTQYF. The DNA for the CDR3 is TGTGCCAGCAGTCCCCTGCGGGAGGTCGCAGATACGCAGTATTTT.

V usage is TRBV15 and J usage is TRBJ1-1; a weak D match, TRBD1 (6 bases). CDR1 is LNHNV, CDR2 YYDKDF, per germline (reference sequence). Trimming shortened V by 0 bases and J by 0 bases, and 11 bases separated the two germline ends. The CDR3 length is 16 residues. The CDR3 reads CATSREGGTVNTEAFF. CDR3 nucleotide sequence: TGTGCCACCAGCAGAGAAGGGGGGACCGTGAACACTGAAGCTTTCTTT.

The chain couples TRBV7-9 to TRBJ2-3; weak D call: TRBD2 (6 bases). V was trimmed by 0 bases and J by 2 bases, leaving 12 bases between them. The germline V gene encodes CDR1 SEHNR and CDR2 FQNEAQ (reference sequence). The CDR3 length is 16 residues. CDR3 in amino acids: CASSLAVAVSTDTQYF. Written as DNA, the CDR3 is TGTGCCAGCAGCTTAGCGGTAGCGGTTTCCACAGATACGCAGTATTTT.

By sample share, this clone is medium-sized. This sequence joins TRBV4-1 and TRBJ1-1; possibly TRBD1 for D (5 bases). Trimming stripped 0 bases from V and 7 bases from J, with 9 bases between. This CDR3 is 13 amino acids long. The V gene's germline CDR1 is MGHRA and CDR2 YSYEKL. CDR3 loop: CASSQDEGIEAFF. CDR3 DNA: TGCGCCAGCAGCCAAGATGAGGGGATTGAAGCTTTCTTT.

V and J are TRBV28 and TRBJ2-3; no firm D call. The germline CDR1 and CDR2 sequences are MDHEN and SYDVKM. The germline V and J ends were trimmed by 1 base and 0 bases, with 8 bases remaining between them. This CDR3 comprises 15 residues. The CDR3 loop reads CASSLYAGSTDTQYF. As DNA, the CDR3 is TGTGCCAGCAGTTTATATGCAGGAAGCACAGATACGCAGTATTTT.

The rearrangement uses TRBV27 and TRBJ2-7, with D unclear. Germline CDR1 reads MNHEY; CDR2 reads SMNVEV (reference sequence). Trimming shortened V by 6 bases and J by 0 bases, and 9 bases separated the two germline ends. The CDR3 is 13 amino acids. This CDR3 is CASRSPDSYEQYF. The CDR3 bases are TGTGCCAGCAGGTCACCGGACTCCTACGAGCAGTACTTC.

By share, this clone counts as medium-sized. The chain uses TRBV21-1 and TRBJ1-1. TRBV21-1 is shown as a pseudogene. The CDR3 is 14 amino acids. Written as DNA, the CDR3 is TGTGCCAGCAGCAAGGGGACCGTGAACACTGAAGCTTTCTTT. It yields the protein CASSKGTVNTEAFF.

This clone has more than one count but fewer than ten. The DNA for the CDR3 is TGTGCCAGCAGCCCGGGGGGGCGACACGAGCAGTACTTC. It codes for CASSPGGRHEQYF. The chain links TRBV27 to TRBJ2-7, with TRBD2 matching over 8 bases. CDR1 is MNHEY, CDR2 SMNVEV, per germline (reference sequence). J gave up 5 bases and V 6 bases, and 6 bases lay outside the gene matches. This CDR3 has 13 amino acids.

This clone was seen a handful of times. The chain joins TRBV11-2 to TRBJ1-3, with D hard to call. The germline CDR1 and CDR2 sequences are SGHAT and FQNNGV. The length of the CDR3 is 17 residues. V lost 1 base and J lost 2, with 15 bases in between. In DNA form, the CDR3 reads TGTGCCAGCAGCTTAGTTGAAAAGGGAGACCCTGGAAACACCATATATTTT. Translation gives CASSLVEKGDPGNTIYF.

J is TRBJ1-1 and V is TRBV4-1; possible D gene TRBD1, 6 bases. The germline gives CDR1 MGHRA, CDR2 YSYEKL. The germline V and J ends were trimmed by 0 bases and 1 base, with 6 bases remaining between them. The CDR3 contains 14 residues. CDR3 sequence: CASSQETGNTEAFF. CDR3 nucleotides: TGCGCCAGCAGCCAAGAGACAGGGAACACTGAAGCTTTCTTT.